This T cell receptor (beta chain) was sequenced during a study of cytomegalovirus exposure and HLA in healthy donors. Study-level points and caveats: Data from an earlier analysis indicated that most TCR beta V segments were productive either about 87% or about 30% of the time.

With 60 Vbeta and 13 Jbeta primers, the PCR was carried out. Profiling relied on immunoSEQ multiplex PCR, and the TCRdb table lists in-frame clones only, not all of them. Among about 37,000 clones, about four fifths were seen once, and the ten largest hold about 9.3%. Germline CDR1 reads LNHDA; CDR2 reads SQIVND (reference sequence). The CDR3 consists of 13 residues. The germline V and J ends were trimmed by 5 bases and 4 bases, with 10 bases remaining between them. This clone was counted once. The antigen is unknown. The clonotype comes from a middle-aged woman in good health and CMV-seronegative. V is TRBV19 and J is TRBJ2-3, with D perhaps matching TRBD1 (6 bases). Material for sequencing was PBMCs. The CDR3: CASSVEGADTQYF. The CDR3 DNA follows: TGTGCCAGTAGTGTCGAGGGGGCAGATACGCAGTATTTT.